One sample yielded the 18 T cell receptor beta chains listed below, sequenced in a study of T-cell memory formation after mild COVID-19. TCRdb recomputed calls from the 5' RACE reads with MiXCR, one row per CDR3 protein. Found here are a few hundred thousand distinct CDR3 sequences, over 9.5% of them singletons; the top ten hold approximately 3%. Input material: PBMCs or a T cell subset sorted from them (not recorded which). These receptors were collected from a man younger than 35 who had mild COVID-19 (a few samples of this study predate the infection). Cell type and time point are not known.

This chain connects TRBV3-1 to TRBJ2-7; a possible D gene is TRBD2 (5 bases). Deletions cut 4 bases from V and 2 bases from J, with 9 bases between. Per the germline V gene, CDR1 is LGHDT and CDR2 is YNNKEL (reference sequence). The CDR3 runs to 13 residues. This CDR3 is CASSRRGTYEQYF. Here the CDR3 DNA reads TGTGCCAGCAGCCGGCGAGGGACCTACGAGCAGTACTTC.

V and J are TRBV5-1 and TRBJ2-3; 10 nucleotides match TRBD2. Trimming took 4 bases from V and 4 from J; bases not matched to a gene: 6. Germline V gene lookup returns CDR1 SGHRS and CDR2 YFSETQ. The CDR3 contains 15 residues. CDR3 residues: CASSIPGLAPDTQYF. CDR3 in DNA: TGCGCCAGCAGCATCCCGGGACTAGCGCCAGATACGCAGTATTTT.

This chain links TRBV5-1 with TRBJ2-2, with a possible D match to TRBD1 (6 bases). This CDR3 has 17 amino acids. V shed 4 bases and J shed 1 base, with 17 bases lying between them. The V gene's germline CDR1 is SGHRS and CDR2 YFSETQ. The CDR3 reads CASSLQVGTRNTGELFF. CDR3 nucleotides: TGCGCCAGCAGCCTACAAGTGGGGACACGGAACACCGGGGAGCTGTTTTTT.

This clonotype was picked up many times. This chain connects TRBV12-3 or TRBV12-4 to TRBJ2-3, with D possibly matching TRBD1 (6 bases). The CDR3 consists of 12 residues. Trimming took 6 bases from V and 5 from J, leaving 9 bases between them. CDR3: CASSTGQDTQYF. The CDR3 bases are TGTGCCAGCAGCACAGGGCAAGATACGCAGTATTTT.

The chain joins TRBV20-1 to TRBJ2-2; the match to TRBD1 covers 8 bases. Germline V gene lookup returns CDR1 DFQATT and CDR2 SNEGSKA (reference sequence). This CDR3 is built from 13 residues. Losses at the gene ends were 2 bases for V and 7 bases for J; bases not matched to a gene: 3. CDR3 coding DNA: TGCAGTGCTAGATCACAGGGGGACGGGGAGCTGTTTTTT. It codes for CSARSQGDGELFF.

This clonotype occurred many times. The genes are TRBV7-9 and TRBJ1-1; unclear D gene. This CDR3 spans 12 amino acids. The ends were cut back, 6 bases at V and 7 bases at J, with 12 bases in the middle. Per germline, CDR1 SEHNR and CDR2 FQNEAQ (reference sequence). Here the CDR3 reads CASSRTGDEAFF. The CDR3, as DNA: TGTGCCAGCAGTCGAACTGGGGATGAAGCTTTCTTT.

V and J are TRBV5-1 and TRBJ2-7, with D hard to call. CDR3 length equals 14 residues. V lost 3 bases and J 0 bases, leaving 10 bases between the germline ends. CDR1 is SGHRS and CDR2 is YFSETQ in the germline V gene. The DNA of the CDR3 is TGCGCCAGCAGCTCTCCCGGGTCCTCCTACGAGCAGTACTTC. This sequence encodes CASSSPGSSYEQYF. Filled out from reference TRBV5-1 and TRBJ2-7, the complete variable domain reads KAGVTQTPRYLIKTRGQQVTLSCSPISGHRSVSWYQQTPGQGLQFLFEYFSETQRNKGNFPGRFSGRQFSNSRSEMNVSTLELGDSALYLCASSSPGSSYEQYFGPGTRLTVT.

Many counts were recorded for this clonotype. This chain's CDR3 is CASSFMGPETQYF. Written as DNA, the CDR3 is TGCGCCAGCAGCTTTATGGGCCCAGAGACCCAGTACTTC. This chain joins TRBV5-1 and TRBJ2-5, with D unresolved. V lost 2 bases and J 4 bases, leaving 9 bases between the germline ends. CDR1 and CDR2 (germline): SGHRS, YFSETQ. CDR3 length: 13 residues. Together with reference TRBV5-1 and TRBJ2-5, the CDR3 gives the full variable domain: KAGVTQTPRYLIKTRGQQVTLSCSPISGHRSVSWYQQTPGQGLQFLFEYFSETQRNKGNFPGRFSGRQFSNSRSEMNVSTLELGDSALYLCASSFMGPETQYFGPGTRLLVL.

The table lists this clonotype with a few counts. The chain uses TRBV7-3 and TRBJ2-7, with TRBD1 matching over 8 bases. V shed 3 bases and J 0 bases; nucleotides not matched to a gene: 4. The CDR3 contains 15 residues. From germline, CDR1 is SGHTA and CDR2 FQGTGA. The CDR3 region is CASSFGQGGSYEQYF. The CDR3 bases are TGTGCCAGCAGCTTTGGACAGGGAGGCTCCTACGAGCAGTACTTC.

This clonotype was detected many times. V gene TRBV12-3 or TRBV12-4 combines with J gene TRBJ2-3; D uncertain. With 6 bases removed from V and 4 bases from J, the gap between germline ends came to 8 bases. The length of the CDR3 is 12 residues. DNA of the CDR3: TGTGCCAGCAGCCTCCGGGCAGATACGCAGTATTTT. Translation gives CASSLRADTQYF.

Here the CDR3 reads CASSQPRDLAKNIQYF. The CDR3 DNA reads TGCGCCAGCAGCCAACCCAGGGACCTAGCCAAAAACATTCAGTACTTC. This chain joins TRBV4-1 and TRBJ2-4, with D perhaps given as TRBD1 or TRBD2 (5 bases each). CDR1 and CDR2 (germline): MGHRA, YSYEKL. This CDR3 has 16 amino acids. Between the trimmed V and J ends, which lost 2 bases and 0 bases, there was a span of 11 bases.

This clonotype has only a few counts. The genes are TRBV12-3 or TRBV12-4 and TRBJ2-1; the D gene is possibly TRBD1 (6 bases). This CDR3 has 14 residues. Trimming cost V 7 bases and J 8 bases, with 18 bases left between them. The CDR3 is CASTPDSSRDEQFF. The CDR3 nucleotides read TGTGCCAGCACCCCGGACAGTTCTCGGGATGAGCAGTTCTTC.

The V call is TRBV24-1, the J call TRBJ2-5; tentative D call: TRBD1 (5 bases). Trimming took 4 bases from V and 5 from J, leaving 16 bases between them. The CDR3 runs 15 residues. Looked up from germline, CDR1 is KGHDR and CDR2 is SFDVKD. The CDR3: CATSEATAYWETQYF. The CDR3 nucleotides read TGTGCCACCAGTGAAGCGACAGCGTATTGGGAGACCCAGTACTTC.

This clonotype was detected a few times. The V gene is TRBV28, the J gene TRBJ2-4; perhaps TRBD2 as D (5 bases). Trimming stripped 3 bases from V and 9 bases from J, with 15 bases between. The CDR3 totals 14 residues. Germline-derived CDR1 and CDR2 are MDHEN and SYDVKM. CDR3 sequence reads: CASSLVVPEGIQYF. For the CDR3, the DNA is TGTGCCAGCAGTTTGGTTGTCCCAGAGGGCATTCAGTACTTC.

There are a few counts of this clonotype. V usage is TRBV6-4 and J usage is TRBJ2-1; 10 bases match TRBD2. The CDR3 length is 15 residues. Germline V gene sequence: CDR1 MRHNA, CDR2 SNTAGT. Unmatched junction bases numbered 6, after V lost 5 bases and J lost 5 bases. The CDR3, as DNA: TGTGCCAGCAGTCTCCTAGCGGGGGCTAACAATGAGCAGTTCTTC. It yields the protein CASSLLAGANNEQFF.

This clonotype was detected many times. This chain uses TRBV7-2 with TRBJ1-5; D possibly corresponds to TRBD1 (5 bases). Germline CDR1 reads SGHTA; CDR2 reads FQGNSA. The CDR3 loop spans 14 amino acids. The V gene lost 2 bases and the J gene lost 7 bases, with 12 bases spanning the gap. The CDR3 loop is CASSLMQGGQPQHF. In DNA, the CDR3 is TGTGCCAGCAGCTTAATGCAGGGAGGCCAGCCCCAGCATTTT.

In this sample, this clonotype turned up a few times. The V call is TRBV12-5, the J call TRBJ2-1, with a tentative D call TRBD2 (6 bases). V was trimmed by 7 bases and J by 0 bases, leaving 13 bases between them. The CDR3 spans 15 residues. Germline V gene data show CDR1 as LGHNT and CDR2 as FRNRAP. The CDR3 coding sequence is TGTGCTAGTGAACCCGCGGGATACTCCTACAATGAGCAGTTCTTC. The encoded protein is CASEPAGYSYNEQFF.

In its sample, this clonotype was seen many times. The J gene is TRBJ2-1, the V gene TRBV7-9, with D possibly TRBD1 on 6 matching bases. Trimming took off 5 bases at V and 4 bases at J, with 9 bases between the two ends. CDR1 and CDR2 from the germline V gene are SEHNR and FQNEAQ (reference sequence). The CDR3 totals 13 residues. The CDR3 nucleotides read TGTGCCAGCAGCGCCGACAGGTACAATGAGCAGTTCTTC. Its protein is CASSADRYNEQFF.